Presented here are 9 T cell receptor beta chains from one specimen sequenced in a study of CD8 T cells in ankylosing spondylitis (dated by TCRdb to about 2017). Receptors were amplified or captured by 5' RACE. The sequencing machine was an Illumina HiSeq 2500. The public sequencing data were trimmed at Q25 with fastp and processed into clonotypes with MiXCR by TCRdb, which kept only in-frame beta chains. Each entry is one CDR3 protein sequence, shown with its most common DNA and genes. The sample contains 150,000 to 200,000 distinct CDR3 sequences, over 10% of them found a single time. The ten largest account for 9.5% to 11% of the sample. Material: blood, either unsorted or a sorted T cell fraction (not recorded which). These receptors all come from a female donor with ankylosing spondylitis or in good health (not recorded which).

V usage is TRBV7-2 and J usage is TRBJ2-1; TRBD1 might be the D (6 bases). The CDR3 totals 14 residues. Trimming took 7 bases from V and 2 from J, leaving 12 bases between them. In germline, CDR1 is SGHTA, CDR2 FQGNSA. CDR3 amino acids: CASKDRLTYNEQFF. CDR3 coding DNA: TGTGCCAGCAAGGACAGACTAACCTACAATGAGCAGTTCTTC.

To note about this clonotype: A junction boundary mismatches the germline segment, possibly from a read error. The V gene is TRBV3-1, the J gene TRBJ2-5, with D perhaps given as TRBD1 or TRBD2 (5 bases each). The V gene's germline CDR1 is LGHDT and CDR2 YNNKEL (reference sequence). CDR3 size: 15 residues. The CDR3, as DNA: TGTGTCAGCAGCCCCCTGAGGGGAGTCCAAGAGACCCAGTACTTC. The encoded protein is CVSSPLRGVQETQYF.

The chain carries TRBV12-3 or TRBV12-4 and TRBJ1-1, with TRBD1 identical over 7 bases. Germline trimming cut 2 bases from V and 3 bases from J; bases unmatched to any gene: 6. This CDR3 is built from 15 residues. The CDR3, as DNA: TGTGCCAGCAGTTTACGGCAGGGGGGGGACACTGAAGCTTTCTTT. Its translation: CASSLRQGGDTEAFF.

There are many counts of this clonotype. The genes are TRBV12-3 or TRBV12-4 and TRBJ1-2; maybe TRBD1 (5 bases). CDR3 size: 13 residues. The V and J ends lost 9 bases and 2 bases respectively, with 13 bases between them. As DNA, the CDR3 is TGTGCCAGTTTAGGGACCGCGAACTATGGCTACACCTTC. Translating gives CASLGTANYGYTF.

Ten or more counts support this clonotype. The chain couples TRBV12-3 or TRBV12-4 to TRBJ1-5; D might be TRBD1 (6 bases). The CDR3 consists of 15 residues. The V gene lost 6 bases and the J gene lost 7 bases, with 19 bases spanning the gap. The CDR3 protein is CASRYGQYPQQPQHF. CDR3 nucleotides: TGTGCCAGCAGGTATGGACAGTACCCGCAGCAGCCCCAGCATTTT.

This clonotype came up many times. The V gene is TRBV15, the J gene TRBJ1-5; the D gene is possibly TRBD1 (5 bases). The CDR3 runs 13 residues. Germline lookup yields CDR1 LNHNV and CDR2 YYDKDF (reference sequence). The germline V and J ends were trimmed by 6 bases and 3 bases, with 9 bases remaining between them. In nucleotides, the CDR3 is TGTGCCACCAGTCAGGGCTCCAATCAGCCCCAGCATTTT. Protein: CATSQGSNQPQHF.

The sample holds many counts of this clonotype. The rearrangement uses TRBV28 and TRBJ2-7, with TRBD1 matching 9 bases. Germline CDR1 MDHEN, CDR2 SYDVKM. V lost 6 bases to trimming and J lost 6 bases; unmatched junction nucleotides: 9. There are 14 residues in the CDR3. In DNA, the CDR3 is TGTGCCAGCAGGACTACAGGGGGCGCGTCCGAGCAGTACTTC. Translation: CASRTTGGASEQYF.

Concerning this clonotype itself: A much larger clone lies one base from this, so it may be a read error. In DNA, the CDR3 is TGCAGTGCTCTCCCCGGGACTAGCGGATCCTACGAGCAGTGCTTC. Amino acids: CSALPGTSGSYEQCF. The chain employs TRBV20-1 and TRBJ2-7, with 11 bases that match TRBD2. This CDR3 is built from 15 residues. CDR1 DFQATT and CDR2 SNEGSKA come from the germline V gene (reference sequence).

This clonotype occurred many times. This rearrangement joins TRBV5-6 to TRBJ1-4; unclear D gene. Trimming left V 0 bases short and J 8 bases short, with 14 bases between. This CDR3 comprises 15 residues. Germline V gene data show CDR1 as SGHDT and CDR2 as YYEEEE. DNA for the CDR3: TGTGCCAGCAGCTTGGGCCAGGTCGGTCCGGAAAAACTGTTTTTT. Amino acids: CASSLGQVGPEKLFF. The full variable domain, in which reference TRBV5-6 and TRBJ1-4 provide the parts outside the CDR3, is DAGVTQSPTHLIKTRGQQVTLRCSPKSGHDTVSWYQQALGQGPQFIFQYYEEEERQRGNFPDRFSGHQFPNYSSELNVNALLLGDSALYLCASSLGQVGPEKLFFGSGTQLSVL.